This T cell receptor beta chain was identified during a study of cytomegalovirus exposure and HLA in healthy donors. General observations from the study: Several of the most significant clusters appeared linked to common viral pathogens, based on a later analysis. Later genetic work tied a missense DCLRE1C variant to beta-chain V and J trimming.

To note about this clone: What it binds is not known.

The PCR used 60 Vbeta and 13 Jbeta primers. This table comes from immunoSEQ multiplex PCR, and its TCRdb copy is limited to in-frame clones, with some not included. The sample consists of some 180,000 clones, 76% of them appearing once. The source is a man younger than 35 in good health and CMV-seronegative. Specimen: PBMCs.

DNA of the CDR3: TGTGCCTGGAGGCTCGAGGACAGGCGCGGAAACACCATATATTTT. Its translation: CAWRLEDRRGNTIYF. The chain uses TRBV30 and TRBJ1-3; TRBD1 aligns across 7 bases. Looked up from germline, CDR1 is GTSNPN and CDR2 is SVGIG (reference sequence). V dropped 3 bases and J dropped 4; count of bases not matched to a gene: 9. The CDR3 has 15 residues.